A selection of T cell receptor beta chains follows, all from one sample in a study of cytomegalovirus exposure and HLA in healthy donors. Generated by immunoSEQ multiplex PCR, the TCRdb table keeps only in-frame clones and is missing some. Here the sample spans about 82,000 clones, under 80% being singletons. The sequenced sample consisted of PBMCs. These TCRs come from a human donor in good health. The CDR3 runs from the conserved cysteine through the conserved F or W. A D gene is named only where the DNA matches it firmly.

V gene,D gene,J gene,CDR3 protein
TRBV5-1,TRBD1,TRBJ1-4,CASSHGTGEEKLFF
TRBV4-3,TRBD1,TRBJ2-1,CASSQEDRGDEQFF
TRBV5-6,NA,TRBJ2-5,CASSFGARETQYF
TRBV6-5,NA,TRBJ1-6,CASSYSKVTSRPPLHF
TRBV7-8,NA,TRBJ2-7,CASSSGTPYEQYF
TRBV4-2,NA,TRBJ2-1,CASSPAPNGNEQFF
TRBV6-6,TRBD1,TRBJ2-7,CASSYLPGQGYEQYF
TRBV6-5,NA,TRBJ2-7,CASRRSPELLEQYF
TRBV28,TRBD1,TRBJ1-2,CASSPPGTGGTYGYTF
TRBV7-9,TRBD1,TRBJ1-4,CASSLLDRARGEKLFF
TRBV9,TRBD1,TRBJ1-4,CASRGQGDEKLFF
TRBV11-2,TRBD1,TRBJ1-1,CASSPTDRVGAFF
TRBV10-2,TRBD1,TRBJ1-5,CASSESVRTGSNQPQHF
TRBV7-2,NA,TRBJ2-3,CASSHEDYQTDTQYF
TRBV5-4,TRBD2,TRBJ2-3,CASSLVGRGTSTDTQYF
TRBV7-2,NA,TRBJ1-4,CASSSPTEYNEKLFF
TRBV30,NA,TRBJ2-3,CAWSGTGSTDTQYF
TRBV30,TRBD1,TRBJ1-2,CAWRLGTAYGYTF
TRBV6-5,NA,TRBJ1-2,CASSYLGSGDGYTF
TRBV20-1,NA,TRBJ1-2,CSPGVSGYTF
TRBV5-6,TRBD2,TRBJ2-3,CASNGLATDTQYF
TRBV6-1,TRBD1,TRBJ1-2,CASRTGTGSGGYTF
TRBV7-9,TRBD1,TRBJ1-6,CASSPRRGQFNSPLHF